Presented here are 7 T cell receptor beta chains from one specimen sequenced in a study of T-cell memory formation after mild COVID-19. A single record per CDR3 protein comes from TCRdb applying MiXCR to the 5' RACE reads. The sample holds about 240,000 distinct CDR3 sequences; approximately 9% are singletons and the top ten take 22%. Sequencing was performed on PBMCs or a T cell subset sorted from them (not recorded which). These receptors all come from a man between 18 and 29 years old who had mild COVID-19 (a few samples of this study predate the infection). Cell type and time point are not known.

The sample holds a few counts of this clonotype. V is TRBV25-1 and J is TRBJ1-1; the D gene is possibly TRBD1 (5 bases). The CDR3 is 15 amino acids. Germline values: CDR1 MGHDK, CDR2 SYGVNS. Deletions cut 1 base from V and 2 bases from J, with 11 bases between. In DNA form, the CDR3 reads TGTGCCAGCAGTGAATTGAAGGGGCTAAACACTGAAGCTTTCTTT. This encodes CASSELKGLNTEAFF.

The chain carries TRBV5-5 and TRBJ1-2; D perhaps matches TRBD1 (5 bases). Trimming removed 2 bases from V and 3 bases from J, with 8 bases in between. Per germline, CDR1 SGHKS and CDR2 YYEKEE (reference sequence). The CDR3 extends over 13 amino acids. CDR3 nucleotide sequence: TGTGCCAGCAGCTTCGCCAGGGACTATGGCTACACCTTC. This gives the protein CASSFARDYGYTF.

This clonotype appeared a few times. The CDR3 region has the DNA TGTGCCAGCAGCCTCGGGGGGCTTAACACAGATACGCAGTATTTT. Its protein product is CASSLGGLNTDTQYF. The chain uses TRBV6-5 and TRBJ2-3; TRBD2 might be the D (7 bases). Trimming removed 6 bases at V and 2 bases at J, with 15 bases between. Germline assignment: CDR1 MNHEY and CDR2 SVGAGI. The CDR3 length is 15 residues.

This clonotype was found many times. The chain is built from TRBV20-1 and TRBJ1-1; D is undetermined. This CDR3 is built from 14 residues. V dropped 3 bases and J dropped 1 base, with 12 bases sitting between them. Germline V gene data show CDR1 as DFQATT and CDR2 as SNEGSKA (reference sequence). DNA for the CDR3: TGCAGTGCTAGGCTGGGAGGGTGGAACACTGAAGCTTTCTTT. This translates into CSARLGGWNTEAFF.

V usage is TRBV7-8 and J usage is TRBJ1-2, with unresolved D. Germline values: CDR1 SGHVS, CDR2 FQNEAQ. Between the trimmed V and J ends, which lost 3 bases and 0 bases, there was a span of 8 bases. The CDR3 is 14 residues long. In nucleotides, the CDR3 is TGTGCCAGCAGCTTCGCTGGAGCTAACTATGGCTACACCTTC. Translating it yields CASSFAGANYGYTF.

This sequence joins TRBV7-9 and TRBJ2-1, with TRBD1 matching 7 bases. The J segment lost 5 bases and the V segment lost 2 bases, leaving 6 bases of the junction unmatched. Germline CDR1 is SEHNR and CDR2 is FQNEAQ (reference sequence). The CDR3 consists of 15 residues. The CDR3 nucleotides are TGTGCCAGCAGCTTATTAGGGGGCAGTCACAATGAGCAGTTCTTC. This translates into CASSLLGGSHNEQFF.

The chain combines TRBV12-3 or TRBV12-4 with TRBJ1-1; the D gene is possibly TRBD1 (6 bases). The V gene lost 3 bases and the J gene lost 5 bases, with 13 bases spanning the gap. The CDR3 extends over 14 amino acids. CDR3 sequence (DNA): TGTGCCAGCAGTTTCGGACAGCTGGGTACTGAAGCTTTCTTT. This encodes CASSFGQLGTEAFF.